This T cell receptor (beta chain) appears in the sequencing data of a study of shared clonotypes between healthy human individuals (dated by TCRdb to 2019 to 2021). Regarding the complete study: A few men and a couple of women, aged 18 to 49 years, made up the cohort. For each donor, CD4 naive and CD4 memory were each run on three plates, CD8 naive on two plates, and CD8 memory on one plate. To estimate repertoire size and how much clonotype sharing occurs between individuals, the study deeply sequenced the blood TCR repertoires of roughly 5 healthy adults. To increase sequencing depth and limit assay-specific biases, TCR repertoire library preparation and sequencing were carried out by different laboratories using diverse techniques. Each donor's leukapheresis produced roughly between roughly 0.85 and 9 billion PBMCs.

The paper as a whole reports these results and caveats: Rarefaction of sorted-subset datasets indicated incomplete sequencing despite the large sequencing depth. Sampling was restricted to blood, and TCR repertoires in tissues likely differ from the TCR repertoires found in blood. Naive subsets generally had larger estimated clonotype richness than memory subsets did. Sharing across several donors was observed for about 5% of naive CD4, over 3% of naive CD8, 2% to 2.5% of memory CD4, and around 0.4% of memory CD8 clonotypes. Pairwise subsampling indicated that sequencing depth was expected to affect the degree of clonotype sharing among donors. The small number of donors limited the genetic and exposure-history diversity represented. Higher generation probabilities were observed for clonotypes shared by all four sorted-subset donors than for non-shared clonotypes.

Using the deep immunoSEQ assay, TCR CDR3 regions were amplified from genomic DNA by multiplex PCR. Genomic DNA extracted from each cell subset was distributed evenly over all wells of several immunoSEQ 96-well plates, and each plate served as one replicate. For sorted subsets, roughly 0.2 ug genomic DNA, equal to 30,000 or so T cell genomes, was loaded into each replicate PCR. The purified libraries were quantified using a Qubit 3.0 fluorometer, sized with a Bioanalyzer 2100, and then quantified again using the KAPA Library Quantification kit. Each immunoSEQ 96-well plate was sequenced on its own single-read 150-cycle Illumina NextSeq 550 flow cell. Regarding the original processing steps: Because only junctional sequences without quality scores were contained in the immunoSEQ output, filtering matching that applied to full-length reads could not be performed. Sequences were annotated with PyIR, a Python wrapper for IgBLAST v1.9, and V/J genes and CDR3 were assigned using IMGT germline references. Reads with weak V/J assignments (E-value above 1e-6), missing CDR3, stop codons, out-of-frame junctions, or ambiguous translated residues were removed. V3J clonotypes were defined by identical inferred V gene, J gene, and CDR3 amino acid sequence. Percentage overlap between repertoires was calculated by dividing the number of shared unique clonotypes by the size of the smaller repertoire. Richness of each repertoire was evaluated using RTK rarefaction, the Chao1 estimator, and Recon v2.1 estimates of unobserved clonotypes. Generation probabilities were computed with OLGA for all TCRbeta clonotypes obtained by the gDNA method from four donors. The table was pulled from immuneACCESS by TCRdb, which kept in-frame rearrangements only. Such tables lose some clones; where checked, under half of the loss comes from unresolved V genes, and the rest has no known cause. V and J calls and clone size are as listed in that table; D and trimming were resolved from the DNA. Counted in this sample were some 2,400,000 clones; nearly 97% of them appeared once. About 0.13% of the sample is held by the ten biggest clonotypes.

The CDR3 numbers 15 residues from cysteine through phenylalanine. Only CDR3 DNA remains: 45 bases, in frame from the first base. Via the germline V gene, CDR1 is SGHVS and CDR2 FNYEAQ. At the junction V is shortened by 0 bases and J by 4 bases; bases outside the gene matches: 5. With regard to this clone: It lacks a known antigen. Base-call qualities are not available, and no considerably larger clone is one nucleotide away.

The donors were healthy, HIV-negative adults with no recently reported acute infections or vaccinations. All donors were Caucasian adults living in Nashville, Tennessee, USA. CD4+ T cells were enriched through magnetic negative selection, after which naive cells were positively selected on CD45RA and the remaining negative fraction served as the memory subset. Blood was obtained by leukapheresis, after which PBMCs were separated by Ficoll-Histopaque density gradient centrifugation and cryopreserved in liquid nitrogen vapor phase. Purity and quantity of every magnetically sorted T cell population were checked by analytical flow cytometry. Genomic DNA was isolated from each sorted fraction and quantified by UV absorbance on a Nanodrop 2000c.

This receptor was taken from a man aged 18 to 35 in good health. Sequencing input: naive CD4+ T cells sorted from blood. What the cell subset or site label conveys for this sample: CD45RA+ positively selected. Recombination connected TRBV7-6 to TRBJ2-5, with 7 middle bases fitting TRBD1. The DNA sequence is as follows: TGTGCCAGCAGCTTAGCAGGGGGCGAGGGAGAGACCCAGTACTTC. Translated, this gives CASSLAGGEGETQYF.